This T cell receptor beta chain was sequenced during a study of cytomegalovirus exposure and HLA in healthy donors. Study at large: Unique TCRs from HLA-typed donors, 85 million to 100 million of them, were held in an early data release.

There are 15 residues in the CDR3. CDR1 and CDR2 from the germline V gene are SGHTA and FQGNSA. V was shortened by 1 base and J by 0 bases, with 10 bases between the two germline ends. Study-wide findings and caveats: Reportedly, fewer N-insertions than the roughly 600-donor mean appeared in an Asian-associated ancestry cluster in a later analysis. The study listed about 150 cytomegalovirus-associated TCR beta chains. The study assumed roughly uniform donor sequencing depth for presence/absence analyses.

The PCR contained 60 Vbeta and 13 Jbeta primers. Sequencing was performed with immunoSEQ multiplex PCR; in TCRdb, only in-frame clones are kept and a portion is missing. Among around 150,000 clones listed, 75% to 90% were seen once. Of note for this clone: Antigen specificity is unknown.

This TCR derives from a woman between 18 and 29 years old in good health and CMV-seronegative. Sequencing was performed on PBMCs. The chain recombines TRBV7-2 with TRBJ2-7; D gene uncertain. In DNA form, the CDR3 reads TGTGCCAGCAGCTTAGTCACAGCCTTCTCCTACGAGCAGTACTTC. Its translation is CASSLVTAFSYEQYF.